This section outlines one TCR beta chain sequence together with its context. This entry comes from a study of blood T cell repertoires in COVID-19. Study background: Researchers got acute and convalescent COVID-19 samples from the United States, Italy and Spain.

The CDR3 runs to 16 residues. V was trimmed by 9 bases and J by 0 bases, leaving 18 bases between them. Germline CDR1 reads MNHNY; CDR2 reads SVGAGI (reference sequence). Repertoires were generated with immunoSEQ multiplex PCR, while TCRdb's copy carries only in-frame clones and drops some. The table has over 150,000 clones, approximately 82% seen once. Sequencing was done on a sample of peripheral blood. The V and J genes are TRBV6-6 and TRBJ1-3; D gene unclear. The sequence derives from a human donor with acute or convalescent COVID-19. The donor label of this sample is uncertain. The CDR3 DNA reads as TGTGCCAGTTCTCGCGACGGCGGATACTCTGGAAACACCATATATTTT. The encoded protein is CASSRDGGYSGNTIYF.